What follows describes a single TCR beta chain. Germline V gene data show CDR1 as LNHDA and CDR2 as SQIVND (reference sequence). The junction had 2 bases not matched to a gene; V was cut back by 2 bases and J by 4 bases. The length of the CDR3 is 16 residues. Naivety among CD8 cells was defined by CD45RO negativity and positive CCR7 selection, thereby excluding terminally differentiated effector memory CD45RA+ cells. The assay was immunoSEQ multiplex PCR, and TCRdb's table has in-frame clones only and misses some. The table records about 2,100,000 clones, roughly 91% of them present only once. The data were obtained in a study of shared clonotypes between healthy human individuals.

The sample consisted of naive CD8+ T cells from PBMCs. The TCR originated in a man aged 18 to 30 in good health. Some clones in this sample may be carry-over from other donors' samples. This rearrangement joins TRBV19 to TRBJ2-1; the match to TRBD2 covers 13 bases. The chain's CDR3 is CASSIWGLAGYNEQFF. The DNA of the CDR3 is TGTGCCAGTAGTATATGGGGACTAGCGGGGTACAATGAGCAGTTCTTC.